Detailed here is one T cell receptor beta chain. The target antigen is unknown. For TCRbeta, the library was prepared with unique molecular identifiers. A single record per CDR3 protein comes from TCRdb applying MiXCR to the PCR reads. The sample consists of roughly 50,000 distinct CDR3 sequences, approximately 46% of them appearing once. These data originate in a study of T-cell reconstitution after alpha-beta-depleted transplantation in children. Findings of the study overall: Among T cells one year after transplant, newly produced cells accounted for most counts and diversity.

This CDR3 has 14 amino acids. Germline V gene sequence: CDR1 DFQATT, CDR2 SNEGSKA (reference sequence). V was shortened by 0 bases and J by 3 bases, with 8 bases between the two germline ends. The sequences come from PBMCs, mostly from graft donor cells, collected 360 days after TCRalphabeta/CD19-depleted stem cell transplant. The sequence derives from a male patient younger than 18 who had a stem cell transplant for acute lymphoblastic leukemia, so the T cells may come from the graft donor. The gene calls are TRBV20-1 and TRBJ1-4, with D perhaps TRBD1 (6 bases). In nucleotides, the CDR3 is TGCAGTGCTAGAGACAGGGGTCCTAATGAAAAACTGTTTTTT. Encoded protein: CSARDRGPNEKLFF.